The present T cell receptor beta chain was sequenced within a study of cytomegalovirus exposure and HLA in healthy donors. Study-wide results and limits: Per a later analysis, HLA-associated TCR beta chains showed more clonal expansion than other, equally common TCR beta chains. Rare TCR sequences predominated, though certain public TCRs were found in many donors.

With 60 Vbeta and 13 Jbeta primers, the PCR was carried out. Assay: immunoSEQ multiplex PCR; the TCRdb copy retains only in-frame clones and omits some. This sample's table has roughly 30,000 clones. As regards this clone: As yet, its antigen is unknown.

Sequenced sample: PBMCs. This TCR was recovered from a woman in her forties in good health and CMV-seropositive.

The CDR3, as DNA: TGTGCCAGCAGTGTCCTAACGGGGGGGACCTACGAGCAGTACTTC. Translation: CASSVLTGGTYEQYF. The chain couples TRBV6-1 to TRBJ2-7; 8 nucleotides match TRBD2. The germline CDR1 and CDR2 sequences are MNHNS and SASEGT. This CDR3 is built from 15 residues. The V segment lost 4 bases and the J segment 2 bases; nucleotides outside the gene matches: 7.